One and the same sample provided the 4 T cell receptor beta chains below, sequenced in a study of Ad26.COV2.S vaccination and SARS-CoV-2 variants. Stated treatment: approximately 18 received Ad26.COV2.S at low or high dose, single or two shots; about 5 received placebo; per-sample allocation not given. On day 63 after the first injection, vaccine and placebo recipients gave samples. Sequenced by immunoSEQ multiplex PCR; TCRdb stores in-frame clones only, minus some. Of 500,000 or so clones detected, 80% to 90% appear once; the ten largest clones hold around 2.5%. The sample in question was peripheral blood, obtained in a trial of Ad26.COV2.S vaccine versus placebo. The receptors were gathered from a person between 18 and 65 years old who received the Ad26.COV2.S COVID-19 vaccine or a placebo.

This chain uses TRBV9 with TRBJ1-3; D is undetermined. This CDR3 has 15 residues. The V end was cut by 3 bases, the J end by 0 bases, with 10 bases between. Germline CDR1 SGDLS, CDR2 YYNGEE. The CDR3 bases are TGTGCCAGCAGCGCCGACTGGGGCTCTGGAAACACCATATATTTT. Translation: CASSADWGSGNTIYF.

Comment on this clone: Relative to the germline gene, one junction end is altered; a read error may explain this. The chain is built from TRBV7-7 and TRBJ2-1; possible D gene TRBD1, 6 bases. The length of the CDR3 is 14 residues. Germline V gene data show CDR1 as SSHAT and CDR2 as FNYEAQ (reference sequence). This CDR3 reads CASSLRTGTNEQFF. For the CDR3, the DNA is TGTGCTAGCAGCTTGAGGACGGGGACAAATGAGCAGTTCTTC.

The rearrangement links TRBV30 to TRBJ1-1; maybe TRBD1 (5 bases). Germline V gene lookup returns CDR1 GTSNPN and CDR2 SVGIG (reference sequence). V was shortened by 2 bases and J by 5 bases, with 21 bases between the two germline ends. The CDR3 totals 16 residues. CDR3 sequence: CAWSQWAGTVVTEAFF. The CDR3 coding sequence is TGTGCCTGGAGTCAGTGGGCCGGGACGGTGGTTACTGAAGCTTTCTTT.

The CDR3 spells CASSQGFGQSNGYTF. CDR3 in DNA: TGTGCCAGCAGCCAAGGTTTTGGACAGTCTAATGGCTACACCTTC. The J gene is TRBJ1-2, the V gene TRBV3-1 (or the pseudogene TRBV3-2), with D possibly being TRBD1 (6 bases). Trimming took 1 base from V and 6 from J, leaving 15 bases between them. The CDR3 length is 15 residues. Germline CDR1 reads LGHDT; CDR2 reads YNNKEL (reference sequence).